These 3 T cell receptor beta chains were all obtained from the same sample, sequenced in a study of PD-L1 blockade in urothelial cancer. Regarding time point: pretreatment peripheral blood. Using immunoSEQ multiplex PCR, the repertoire was profiled, and TCRdb retains in-frame clones only, with some absent. The top ten hold approximately 15% of the sample, which has roughly 91,000 clones, about 84% seen once. The sample consisted of PBMCs, taken around atezolizumab (anti-PD-L1) treatment. The receptor source for this set is a man aged 55 to 70 with urothelial cancer.

The V call is TRBV6-5, the J call TRBJ2-1; the D gene is possibly TRBD1 (6 bases). The V end lost 5 bases, the J end lost 9 bases, and 17 bases lay between the germline ends. CDR1 is MNHEY, CDR2 SVGAGI, per germline. The CDR3 extends over 14 amino acids. The CDR3 DNA sequence: TGTGCCAGCAGTCACAGGGTTTCGGGCCGTGAGCAGTTCTTC. This gives the protein CASSHRVSGREQFF.

V and J are TRBV13 and TRBJ1-5; a weak D match, TRBD1 (6 bases). Germline V gene sequence: CDR1 PRHDT, CDR2 FYEKMQ (reference sequence). There are 14 residues in the CDR3. The ends were cut back, 8 bases at V and 3 bases at J, with 14 bases in the middle. In nucleotides, the CDR3 is TGTGCCAGCGCCGCCAGGGGCTACAATCAGCCCCAGCATTTT. Protein: CASAARGYNQPQHF.

This chain uses TRBV9 with TRBJ1-1, with D possibly matching TRBD1 (5 bases). V was clipped by 4 bases and J by 6 bases, with 19 bases between them. Germline CDR1 SGDLS, CDR2 YYNGEE. The CDR3 runs to 15 residues. The CDR3 nucleotides are TGTGCCAGCAGCCCGAGAGTAGGGGAAGTAGCTGAAGCTTTCTTT. Encoded protein: CASSPRVGEVAEAFF.